Following are 11 T cell receptor beta chains from one sample sequenced in a study of long-term antiretroviral therapy in people with HIV. It was version v3.0 of the immunoSEQ assay that was run at survey level. Assay used: immunoSEQ multiplex PCR; TCRdb lists only in-frame clones, some missing. The sample has some 30,000 clones, 87% seen once. This material consisted of unsorted PBMCs, taken 1.1 years after starting antiretroviral therapy. Receptors were obtained from a man between 18 and 29 years old with HIV.

The chain employs TRBV5-6 and TRBJ2-1; D is uncertain. CDR3 size: 14 residues. V dropped 0 bases and J dropped 6 bases, with 10 bases sitting between them. The germline V gene encodes CDR1 SGHDT and CDR2 YYEEEE. The CDR3, as DNA: TGTGCCAGCAGCTTGGGTGTAGGGTCCAATGAGCAGTTCTTC. This gives the protein CASSLGVGSNEQFF.

This sequence joins TRBV10-3 and TRBJ1-1; 8 bases are shared with TRBD1. This CDR3 spans 16 amino acids. The germline V gene has CDR1 ENHRY and CDR2 SYGVKD. With V trimmed by 10 bases and J by 0 bases, 13 bases remained unmatched. The CDR3 sequence is CATQGQGANMNTEAFF. In nucleotides, the CDR3 is TGTGCCACCCAAGGGCAGGGGGCAAACATGAACACTGAAGCTTTCTTT.

The V gene is TRBV4-1, the J gene TRBJ1-3; 8 bases match TRBD1. Germline assignment: CDR1 MGHRA and CDR2 YSYEKL. The junction had 11 bases not matched to a gene; V was cut back by 1 base and J by 6 bases. The CDR3 consists of 17 residues. CDR3 residues: CASSQGREDRATNTIYF. Here the CDR3 DNA reads TGCGCCAGCAGCCAAGGGAGAGAGGACAGGGCGACAAACACCATATATTTT.

V is TRBV9 and J is TRBJ2-3; 8 bases are shared with TRBD2. The CDR3 is made up of 15 amino acids. Germline-derived CDR1 and CDR2 are SGDLS and YYNGEE. V lost 0 bases to trimming and J lost 7 bases; unmatched junction nucleotides: 7. The CDR3 DNA is TGTGCCAGCAGCGTAGCAAGCGGGAGAGAAAATACGCAGTATTTT. Amino acid sequence: CASSVASGRENTQYF.

The V call is TRBV7-2, the J call TRBJ2-3; 13 bases are a match to TRBD2. The CDR3 runs to 17 residues. Unmatched junction bases numbered 4, after V lost 4 bases and J lost 0 bases. In germline, CDR1 is SGHTA, CDR2 FQGNSA. In DNA form, the CDR3 reads TGTGCCAGCAGCTCAACGGGACTAGCGGGAAGCACAGATACGCAGTATTTT. Translating gives CASSSTGLAGSTDTQYF.

The chain couples TRBV28 to TRBJ1-2, with 12 bases that match TRBD1. The junction had 11 bases not matched to a gene; V was cut back by 7 bases and J by 8 bases. CDR1 and CDR2 (germline): MDHEN, SYDVKM. The CDR3 sequence is 15 residues long. The CDR3 DNA is TGTGCCAGCACCGATCCGGGACAGGGGGCTTGGGGCTACACCTTC. Translating gives CASTDPGQGAWGYTF.

This rearrangement joins TRBV6-1 to TRBJ2-7; TRBD2 matches at 7 bases. V was pared by 2 bases and J by 1 base, with 8 bases of the junction left unmatched. CDR1 is MNHNS, CDR2 SASEGT, per germline. CDR3 length: 16 amino acids. The CDR3 spells CASSEYGQGGSYEQYF. The CDR3, as DNA: TGTGCCAGCAGTGAATATGGGCAGGGAGGGTCCTACGAGCAGTACTTC.

This sequence joins TRBV11-3 and TRBJ2-7, with 15 bases fitting TRBD2. There are 16 residues in the CDR3. The germline V gene has CDR1 SGHNT and CDR2 YENEEA. V was pared by 4 bases and J by 6 bases, with 7 bases of the junction left unmatched. The CDR3 DNA reads as TGTGCCAGCAGCTCGGGACTAGCGGGAGGCCTTGGCGAGCAGTACTTC. This sequence encodes CASSSGLAGGLGEQYF.

The J gene is TRBJ1-2, the V gene TRBV30, with unresolved D. CDR3 length equals 13 residues. Between the trimmed V and J ends, which lost 2 bases and 3 bases, there was a span of 10 bases. In germline, CDR1 is GTSNPN, CDR2 SVGIG (reference sequence). DNA for the CDR3: TGTGCCTGGAGTTTTTCCGGGGACTATGGCTACACCTTC. Its translation is CAWSFSGDYGYTF. Together with reference TRBV30 and TRBJ1-2, the CDR3 gives the full variable domain: SQTIHQWPATLVQPVGSPLSLECTVEGTSNPNLYWYRQAAGRGLQLLFYSVGIGQISSEVPQNLSASRPQDRQFILSSKKLLLSDSGFYLCAWSFSGDYGYTFGSGTRLTVV.

The V and J genes are TRBV7-2 and TRBJ2-7; 12 positions match TRBD2. With V trimmed by 4 bases and J by 4 bases, 5 bases remained unmatched. The CDR3 is made up of 15 amino acids. Germline values: CDR1 SGHTA, CDR2 FQGNSA. CDR3 protein: CASSWTSGKLYEQYF. CDR3 nucleotide sequence: TGTGCCAGCAGCTGGACTAGCGGGAAATTATACGAGCAGTACTTC.

The chain recombines TRBV9 with TRBJ1-3; D may be TRBD1 (5 bases). CDR1 and CDR2 from the germline V gene are SGDLS and YYNGEE. This CDR3 comprises 14 residues. V dropped 4 bases and J dropped 4 bases, with 12 bases sitting between them. This CDR3 is CASSLQGRGNTIYF. The CDR3 region has the DNA TGTGCCAGCAGCCTCCAGGGTCGCGGAAACACCATATATTTT.